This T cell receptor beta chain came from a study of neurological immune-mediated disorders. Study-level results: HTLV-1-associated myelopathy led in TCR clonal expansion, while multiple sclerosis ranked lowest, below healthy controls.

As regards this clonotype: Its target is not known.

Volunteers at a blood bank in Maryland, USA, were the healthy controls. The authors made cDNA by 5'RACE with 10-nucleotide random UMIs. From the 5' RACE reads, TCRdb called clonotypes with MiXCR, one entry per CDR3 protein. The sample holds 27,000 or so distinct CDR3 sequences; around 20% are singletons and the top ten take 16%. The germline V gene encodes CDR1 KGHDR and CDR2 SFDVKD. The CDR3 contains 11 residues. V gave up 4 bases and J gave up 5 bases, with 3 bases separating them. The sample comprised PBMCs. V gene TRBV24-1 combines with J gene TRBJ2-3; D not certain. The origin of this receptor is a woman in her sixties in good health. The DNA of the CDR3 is TGTGCCACCAGTGAAATAGATACGCAGTATTTT. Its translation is CATSEIDTQYF.